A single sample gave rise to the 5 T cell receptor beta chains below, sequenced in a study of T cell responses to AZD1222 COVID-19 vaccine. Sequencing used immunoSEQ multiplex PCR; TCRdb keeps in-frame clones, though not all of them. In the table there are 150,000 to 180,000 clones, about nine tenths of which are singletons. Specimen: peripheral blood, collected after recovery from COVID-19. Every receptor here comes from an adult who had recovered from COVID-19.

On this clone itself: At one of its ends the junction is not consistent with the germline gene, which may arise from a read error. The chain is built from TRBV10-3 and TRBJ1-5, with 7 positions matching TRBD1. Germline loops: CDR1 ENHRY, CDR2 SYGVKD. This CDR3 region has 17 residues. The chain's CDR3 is CAISEYRDRRDNQPQHF. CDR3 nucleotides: TGTGCCATCAGCGAGTACCGGGACAGAAGGGACAATCAGCCCCAGCATTTT.

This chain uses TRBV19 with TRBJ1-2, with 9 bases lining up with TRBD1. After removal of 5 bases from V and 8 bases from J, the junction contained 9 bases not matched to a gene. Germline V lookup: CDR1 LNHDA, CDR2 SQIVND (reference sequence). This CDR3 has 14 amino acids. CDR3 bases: TGTGCCAGTAGTGACCGGGACAGGGTCGAAGGCTACACCTTC. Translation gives CASSDRDRVEGYTF.

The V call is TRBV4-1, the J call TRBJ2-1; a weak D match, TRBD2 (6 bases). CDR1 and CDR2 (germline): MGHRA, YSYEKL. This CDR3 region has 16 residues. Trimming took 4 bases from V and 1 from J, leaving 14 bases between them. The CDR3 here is CASSLFTSTSYNEQFF. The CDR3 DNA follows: TGCGCCAGCAGCCTCTTTACTAGCACGTCCTACAATGAGCAGTTCTTC.

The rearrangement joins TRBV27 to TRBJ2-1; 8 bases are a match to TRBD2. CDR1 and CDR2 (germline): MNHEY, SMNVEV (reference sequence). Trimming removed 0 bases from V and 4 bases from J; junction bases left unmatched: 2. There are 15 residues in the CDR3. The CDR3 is CASSLSLAGYNEQFF. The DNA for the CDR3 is TGTGCCAGCAGTTTATCCTTAGCGGGATACAATGAGCAGTTCTTC.

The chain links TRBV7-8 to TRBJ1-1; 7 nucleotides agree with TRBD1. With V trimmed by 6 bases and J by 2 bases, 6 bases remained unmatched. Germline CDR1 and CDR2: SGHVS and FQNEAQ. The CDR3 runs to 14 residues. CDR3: CASRPDRVNTEAFF. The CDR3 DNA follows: TGTGCCAGCAGACCCGACAGGGTTAACACTGAAGCTTTCTTT. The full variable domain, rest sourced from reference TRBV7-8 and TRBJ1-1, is GAGVSQSPRYKVAKRGQDVALRCDPISGHVSLFWYQQALGQGPEFLTYFQNEAQLDKSGLPSDRFFAERPEGSVSTLKIQRTQQEDSAVYLCASRPDRVNTEAFFGQGTRLTVV.